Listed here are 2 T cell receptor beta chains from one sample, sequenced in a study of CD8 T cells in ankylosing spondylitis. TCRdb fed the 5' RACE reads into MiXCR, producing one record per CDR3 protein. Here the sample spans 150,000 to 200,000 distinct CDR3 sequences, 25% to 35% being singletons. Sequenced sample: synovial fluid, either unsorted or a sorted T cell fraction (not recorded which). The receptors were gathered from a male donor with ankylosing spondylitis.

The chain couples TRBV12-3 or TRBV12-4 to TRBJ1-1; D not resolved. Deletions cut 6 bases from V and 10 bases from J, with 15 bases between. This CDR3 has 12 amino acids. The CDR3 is CASRPTSRGAFF. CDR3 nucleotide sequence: TGTGCCAGCAGACCTACGAGTCGGGGAGCTTTCTTT.

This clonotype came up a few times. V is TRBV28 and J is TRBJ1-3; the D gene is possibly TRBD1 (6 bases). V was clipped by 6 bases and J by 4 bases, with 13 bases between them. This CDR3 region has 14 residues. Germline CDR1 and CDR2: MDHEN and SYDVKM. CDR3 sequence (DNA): TGTGCCAGCAGGGAAGGGACACCAGGAAACACCATATATTTT. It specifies CASREGTPGNTIYF.